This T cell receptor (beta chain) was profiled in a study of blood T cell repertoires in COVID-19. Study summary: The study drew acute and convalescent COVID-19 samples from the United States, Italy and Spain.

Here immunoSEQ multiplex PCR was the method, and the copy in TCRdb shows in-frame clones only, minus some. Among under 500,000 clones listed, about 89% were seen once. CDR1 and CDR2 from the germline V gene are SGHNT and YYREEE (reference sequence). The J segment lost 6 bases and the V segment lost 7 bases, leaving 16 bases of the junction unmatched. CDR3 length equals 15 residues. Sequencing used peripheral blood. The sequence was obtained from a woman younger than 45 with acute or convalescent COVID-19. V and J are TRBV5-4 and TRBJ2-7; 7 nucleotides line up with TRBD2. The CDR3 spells CASCRGGGEGSEQYF. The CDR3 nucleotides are TGTGCCAGCTGCCGTGGGGGTGGGGAGGGAAGCGAGCAGTACTTC.